This T cell receptor (beta chain) stems from a study of cytomegalovirus exposure and HLA in healthy donors. Sequencing used immunoSEQ multiplex PCR; TCRdb keeps in-frame clones, though not all of them. The sample consists of fewer than 350,000 clones, 70% to 90% of them appearing once. As to this clone: Its antigen is unknown.

CDR3 length: 14 amino acids. The germline gives CDR1 SQVTM, CDR2 ANQGSEA. J was trimmed by 8 bases and V by 4 bases; bases with no gene match: 10. Overall study results and limits: Most TCR sequences were rare, but some public TCRs occurred in many donors. TCR beta chains numbering some 160 were designated cytomegalovirus-associated.

The sample was PBMCs. The source of this sequence is a woman in her late teens or twenties in good health and CMV-seronegative. The V call is TRBV29-1, the J call TRBJ2-3; 9 bases fit TRBD2. In nucleotides, the CDR3 is TGCAGCGTTGTGGATAGCGGGAGCCTAGGTACGCAGTATTTT. Translation gives CSVVDSGSLGTQYF.